These 11 T cell receptor beta chains were sequenced from one sample in a study of blood T cell repertoires in COVID-19 (dated by TCRdb to 2018 to 2020). The method behind the library was the immunoSEQ multiplex PCR assay. Drawn from immuneACCESS, this table holds only the in-frame rearrangements with V and J called that TCRdb kept. Clones are partly lost; checked studies trace under half to an unresolved V gene and leave the rest unexplained. This sample has a few hundred thousand clones in its table, and roughly 81% of those were observed once. The ten largest account for around 3% of the sample. Sample: peripheral blood. The receptors derive from a man over 45 who had recovered from COVID-19.

The rearrangement uses TRBV11-2 and TRBJ2-1, with 8 nucleotides matching TRBD2. Trimming at V came to 4 bases and at J to 4 bases, leaving 6 bases not matched to a gene. The V gene's germline CDR1 is SGHAT and CDR2 FQNNGV. The length of the CDR3 is 15 residues. For the CDR3, the DNA is TGTGCCAGCAGCTCGAGACTAGCGTTGTACAATGAGCAGTTCTTC. As protein: CASSSRLALYNEQFF.

This CDR3 is CASISPNFMNTEAFF. For the CDR3, the DNA is TGTGCCAGCATAAGTCCCAACTTTATGAACACTGAAGCTTTCTTT. The chain links TRBV28 to TRBJ1-1; D is unclear. From germline, CDR1 is MDHEN and CDR2 SYDVKM. With 7 bases removed from V and 0 bases from J, the gap between germline ends came to 15 bases. The length of the CDR3 is 15 residues. The full variable domain, rest sourced from reference TRBV28 and TRBJ1-1, is DVKVTQSSRYLVKRTGEKVFLECVQDMDHENMFWYRQDPGLGLRLIYFSYDVKMKEKGDIPEGYSVSREKKERFSLILESASTNQTSMYLCASISPNFMNTEAFFGQGTRLTVV.

This chain joins TRBV7-2 and TRBJ2-2, with a possible D match to TRBD2 (6 bases). The CDR3 runs 15 residues. V gave up 6 bases and J gave up 0 bases, with 11 bases separating them. Germline loops: CDR1 SGHTA, CDR2 FQGNSA. The CDR3 spells CASRRGTSNTGELFF. The CDR3 DNA follows: TGTGCCAGCAGGCGAGGGACTTCGAACACCGGGGAGCTGTTTTTT.

This chain connects TRBV5-1 to TRBJ2-7; 9 bases match TRBD2. This CDR3 is 14 amino acids long. V dropped 6 bases and J dropped 2; count of bases not matched to a gene: 6. Germline V gene lookup returns CDR1 SGHRS and CDR2 YFSETQ. CDR3 sequence reads: CASNQAGGPYEQYF. The DNA for the CDR3 is TGCGCCAGCAACCAAGCGGGAGGCCCCTACGAGCAGTACTTC.

V and J are TRBV28 and TRBJ1-4; weak D call: TRBD1 (5 bases). CDR1 and CDR2 (germline): MDHEN, SYDVKM. This CDR3 is built from 12 residues. V was clipped by 7 bases and J by 8 bases, with 11 bases between them. CDR3 sequence: CASTFQGEKLFF. The CDR3 nucleotides read TGTGCCAGCACCTTCCAGGGAGAAAAACTGTTTTTT.

The table lists this clone with a count of one. This rearrangement joins TRBV28 to TRBJ2-1; D might be TRBD1 (5 bases). The germline CDR1 and CDR2 sequences are MDHEN and SYDVKM. The CDR3 spans 17 residues. The V end was cut by 2 bases, the J end by 0 bases, with 14 bases between. The CDR3 DNA reads as TGTGCCAGCAGTTTAATTACAGGCTATAGCTCCTACAATGAGCAGTTCTTC. Its protein is CASSLITGYSSYNEQFF.

The J gene is TRBJ2-1, the V gene TRBV19; D might be TRBD1 (6 bases). The CDR3 consists of 16 residues. V lost 1 base and J 0 bases, leaving 10 bases between the germline ends. Germline lookup yields CDR1 LNHDA and CDR2 SQIVND (reference sequence). The CDR3 DNA is TGTGCCAGTAGTATAGCCGGACAGAACTCCTACAATGAGCAGTTCTTC. It specifies CASSIAGQNSYNEQFF. Drawing the rest from reference TRBV19 and TRBJ2-1, the complete variable domain is DGGITQSPKYLFRKEGQNVTLSCEQNLNHDAMYWYRQDPGQGLRLIYYSQIVNDFQKGDIAEGYSVSREKKESFPLTVTSAQKNPTAFYLCASSIAGQNSYNEQFFGPGTRLTVL.

This chain joins TRBV11-2 and TRBJ2-4; 13 bases are a match to TRBD2. Germline V lookup: CDR1 SGHAT, CDR2 FQNNGV. With V trimmed by 5 bases and J by 4 bases, 2 bases remained unmatched. This CDR3 has 15 residues. The CDR3 nucleotides are TGTGCCAGCAGCCGGGGACTAGCGGGGAAAAACATTCAGTACTTC. Translating it yields CASSRGLAGKNIQYF.

The V call is TRBV28, the J call TRBJ2-1, with 10 bases that match TRBD2. V was pared by 3 bases and J by 1 base, with 3 bases of the junction left unmatched. In germline, CDR1 is MDHEN, CDR2 SYDVKM. The CDR3 has 16 amino acids. CDR3 in amino acids: CASSLGLAQSYNEQFF. The CDR3 DNA is TGTGCCAGCAGTTTGGGACTAGCGCAGTCCTACAATGAGCAGTTCTTC.

This clone was seen once. The chain couples TRBV27 to TRBJ2-5, with unresolved D. This CDR3 region has 13 residues. Per germline, CDR1 MNHEY and CDR2 SMNVEV (reference sequence). V was pared by 2 bases and J by 5 bases, with 9 bases between. The CDR3 spells CASSLLGLETQYF. The CDR3 DNA reads as TGTGCCAGCAGTTTACTAGGCCTTGAGACCCAGTACTTC.

Ten or more counts support this clone. Other DNA variants within this sample encode the same CDR3. V usage is TRBV6-6 and J usage is TRBJ2-7; 11 nucleotides line up with TRBD2. Germline CDR1 is MNHNY and CDR2 is SVGAGI (reference sequence). The CDR3 spans 14 residues. V lost 6 bases and J lost 0; bases outside the gene matches: 1. DNA for the CDR3: TGTGCCAGCAGGACTAGCGGGACCTCCTACGAGCAGTACTTC. Its translation is CASRTSGTSYEQYF.